This TCR beta chain is drawn from a study of human T cells and chemical hapten exposure listed by TCRdb under 2021. Regarding the complete study: For sensitization, 2% DPC in acetone was applied to an approximately 2 cm by approximately 2 cm area of upper inner arm skin. Patch testing was performed on the upper back with Finn chambers containing 0.01% DPC, and the patch tests were scored after 6 days according to International Contact Dermatitis Research Group standards. Blood samples were taken from patients before sensitization (week 0) and at 2, 6 and about 24 weeks after DPC sensitization. Peripheral blood TCR repertoire changes were tracked in vivo in alopecia patients during primary and secondary sensitization to the hapten diphenylcyclopropenone (DPC). Some 29 alopecia patients provided blood for TCR sequencing at one to four time points (pre-sensitization, 2, 6 and 24 weeks). Patients additionally received weekly therapeutic DPC doses to the scalp throughout the roughly 24-week study period. Libraries were pooled for sequencing, and variation in per-sample TCR yields was attributed mainly to small differences in library volumes within the pool. Alopecia areata with under or over 50% scalp involvement, alopecia totalis and alopecia universalis were represented in the patient cohort, which was mostly female. The study at large found these results: Significantly more large CDR3 similarity clusters were formed by expanded TCRs than by pre-sensitization or healthy control sets, consistent with antigen-driven responses. Because every patient had alopecia, a presumed autoimmune disease, the patients' immune response might differ from that of healthy individuals. Repeated subsampling changed both the strength of the expansion versus patch-test correlation and the threshold at which the correlation became significant. The number of TCRs above 1 in 1000 frequency did not change with DPC sensitization; there was no evidence of global repertoire structure alterations. Patch test score correlated positively with the number of PT1 expanded TCRs, reaching significance at thresholds 8, 16 and 32 but not at 4.

Measured from the cysteine to the phenylalanine, the CDR3 is 15 residues long. Left in the record is the CDR3 DNA by itself, 45 bases read in frame from the first base. Per the germline V gene, SGHTA is the CDR1 and FQGNSA is the CDR2. For this chain, trimming is 5 bases at the V end and 9 bases at the J end, and the number of junction bases without a gene match is 8. This clonotype was observed once. Its antigen is still unknown. Base qualities are not at hand, and no much larger clone is one base apart. On its own, one read is weak support. The time point label, read with the paper, signifies: patch test 1, 2 weeks after DPC sensitization. The label giving this sample's treatment or condition can be read as: therapeutic diphenylcyclopropenone sensitization with weekly scalp DPC. At every patch-test visit, the blood draw took place before the patch test was put on. Patients were eligible if aged 18 to 70, diagnosed with alopecia and judged suitable for DPC therapy, and pregnant patients were excluded. Unfractionated whole blood was collected in Tempus Blood RNA tubes, and total RNA was extracted from that blood.

Preparation of the library involved RACE. The sample was run on a NextSeq 500. Library preparation attached unique molecular identifiers to individual cDNA molecules for quantitative, reproducible TCR counting. Both TCR alpha and TCR beta chains were sequenced from each blood RNA sample. Concerning the study's data processing: Samples had a median of roughly 98,000 TCRs, with a range from roughly 23,224 to 700,000. V, J and CDR3 annotation of the TCR reads was performed with the Decombinator software suite. To make PS versus PT1 abundance plots, every sample was subsampled to the same number of TCRs (28,000). TCRs were defined as expanded if absent before sensitization and observed at least eight times at the 2-week time point. Using fastp trimming at Q25 and MiXCR clonotype assembly, TCRdb reanalyzed the public sequencing data and kept in-frame beta chains. When rows share a CDR3 protein, they turn into one entry using the most common DNA and genes. The V and J calls shown here were made by TCRdb, not taken from the authors' results. The sample yields some 82,000 distinct CDR3 sequences; around 10% were counted once. The ten largest clones capture approximately 4.6% of the sample.

The chain uses TRBV7-2 and TRBJ2-1, with TRBD2 matching 12 junction bases. The sequence was obtained from a woman between 45 and 60 years old with alopecia areata. Some clones in this sample may be carry-over from other donors' samples. The sequenced sample was whole blood, obtained in connection with sensitization to the hapten diphenylcyclopropenone (DPC). The CDR3 sequence is CASSVTSGGRGEQFF. The DNA sequence is given as TGTGCCAGCAGCGTAACTAGCGGGGGGCGTGGTGAGCAGTTCTTC.